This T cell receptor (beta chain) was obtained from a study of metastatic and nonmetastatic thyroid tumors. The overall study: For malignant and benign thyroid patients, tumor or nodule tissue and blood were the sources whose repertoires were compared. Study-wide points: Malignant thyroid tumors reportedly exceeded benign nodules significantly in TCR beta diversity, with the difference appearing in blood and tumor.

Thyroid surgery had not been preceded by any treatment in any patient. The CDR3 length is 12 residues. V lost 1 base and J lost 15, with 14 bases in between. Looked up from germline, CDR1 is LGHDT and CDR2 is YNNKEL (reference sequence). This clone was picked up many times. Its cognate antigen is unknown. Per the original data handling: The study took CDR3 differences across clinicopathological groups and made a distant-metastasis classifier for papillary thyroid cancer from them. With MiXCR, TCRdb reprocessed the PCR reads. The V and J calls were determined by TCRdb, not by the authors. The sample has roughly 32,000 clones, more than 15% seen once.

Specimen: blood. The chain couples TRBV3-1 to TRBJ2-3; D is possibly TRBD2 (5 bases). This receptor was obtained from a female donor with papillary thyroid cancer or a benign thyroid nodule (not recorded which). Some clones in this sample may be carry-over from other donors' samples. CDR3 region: CASSQGSTSGYF. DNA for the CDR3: TGTGCCAGCAGCCAAGGAAGTACGTCGGGATATTTT.